The 25 T cell receptor beta chains presented below share a single source sample, sequenced in a study of T cell responses to AZD1222 COVID-19 vaccine. Assay used: immunoSEQ multiplex PCR; TCRdb lists only in-frame clones, some missing. The sample lists about 130,000 clones, 92% occurring once. Sequencing used peripheral blood, obtained 28 days after the second AZD1222 dose. The receptors originated from an adult who received the AZD1222 COVID-19 vaccine.

This sequence joins TRBV6-6 and TRBJ1-5; D uncertain. The length of the CDR3 is 13 residues. Germline-derived CDR1 and CDR2 are MNHNY and SVGAGI (reference sequence). Trimming removed 2 bases at V and 5 bases at J, with 7 bases between. CDR3 sequence (DNA): TGTGCCAGCAGTTACGGGAGCGATCAGCCCCAGCATTTT. It encodes CASSYGSDQPQHF.

The chain has TRBV7-9 and TRBJ1-1; 8 bases map to TRBD1. The CDR3 spans 17 residues. With V trimmed by 1 base and J by 3 bases, 10 bases remained unmatched. The V gene's germline CDR1 is SEHNR and CDR2 FQNEAQ (reference sequence). CDR3 DNA: TGTGCCAGCAGCTTAGACCCTTACCGGGACAGGTACACTGAAGCTTTCTTT. Translated, it gives CASSLDPYRDRYTEAFF.

V gene TRBV6-6 combines with J gene TRBJ1-6, with D unresolved. Trimming removed 6 bases at V and 7 bases at J, with 10 bases between. This CDR3 is built from 13 residues. CDR1 is MNHNY, CDR2 SVGAGI, per germline (reference sequence). The CDR3 DNA is TGTGCCAGCAGGTGGAACTCCAATTCACCCCTCCACTTT. This encodes CASRWNSNSPLHF.

The chain joins TRBV21-1 to TRBJ1-2; no check of the table's D call, TRBD1, against the DNA was made. TRBV21-1 is assigned pseudogene status. The CDR3 runs to 14 residues. This CDR3 reads CASDPGWANYGYTF. In nucleotides, the CDR3 is TGTGCCAGCGACCCAGGTTGGGCTAACTATGGCTACACCTTC.

The CDR3 spells CASSTPRDSSEKLFF. The CDR3 DNA sequence: TGTGCCAGCAGCACCCCCCGGGACAGTTCTGAAAAACTGTTTTTT. J is TRBJ1-4 and V is TRBV6-5, with TRBD1 identical over 7 bases. Germline lookup yields CDR1 MNHEY and CDR2 SVGAGI. V trimming: 6 bases; J trimming: 7 bases; junction bases outside the gene matches: 11. The CDR3 covers 15 residues.

The CDR3 loop is CASSLRPGGRGTEAFF. The CDR3 region has the DNA TGTGCCAGCAGTTTACGGCCCGGGGGGCGAGGCACTGAAGCTTTCTTT. V gene TRBV28 combines with J gene TRBJ1-1, with D maybe TRBD1 (6 bases). Germline assignment: CDR1 MDHEN and CDR2 SYDVKM. This CDR3 spans 16 amino acids. The V end lost 2 bases, the J end lost 4 bases, and 17 bases lay between the germline ends.

The CDR3 here is CASSRLTGVNTEAFF. The CDR3 DNA reads as TGCGCCAGCAGCAGGTTGACAGGGGTTAACACTGAAGCTTTCTTT. The J gene is TRBJ1-1, the V gene TRBV4-3; 8 bases match TRBD1. The V gene's germline CDR1 is LGHNA and CDR2 YSLEER. The trim removed 5 bases at V and 2 bases at J, leaving 7 bases unmatched. The length of the CDR3 is 15 residues.

The CDR3 DNA sequence: TGTGCCAGCAGTTTCCGGGGGGCATATAGCAATCAGCCCCAGCATTTT. Residues: CASSFRGAYSNQPQHF. This chain links TRBV28 with TRBJ1-5, with a weak D call TRBD1 (6 bases). Trimming took off 3 bases at V and 0 bases at J, with 12 bases between the two ends. The CDR3 runs to 16 residues. CDR1 is MDHEN and CDR2 is SYDVKM in the germline V gene.

V and J are TRBV7-8 and TRBJ2-7; D gene ambiguous. Germline V gene sequence: CDR1 SGHVS, CDR2 FQNEAQ. This CDR3 comprises 16 residues. Trimming shortened V by 1 base and J by 0 bases, and 13 bases separated the two germline ends. CDR3 amino acids: CASSLEVMGNSYEQYF. CDR3 nucleotides: TGTGCCAGCAGCTTAGAGGTTATGGGAAACTCCTACGAGCAGTACTTC.

The chain links TRBV9 to TRBJ2-3; 8 bases map to TRBD2. Germline lookup yields CDR1 SGDLS and CDR2 YYNGEE. Trimming cost V 3 bases and J 1 base; bases outside gene matches: 7. The CDR3 runs 16 residues. CDR3 DNA sequence: TGTGCCAGCAGCGCCCCCTTCGGGGGGGGCACAGATACGCAGTATTTT. Its translation: CASSAPFGGGTDTQYF.

The sample holds one count of this clone. V usage is TRBV9 and J usage is TRBJ2-3; TRBD2 is a possible D gene (5 bases). Trimming shortened V by 3 bases and J by 6 bases, and 14 bases separated the two germline ends. The CDR3 spans 14 residues. Germline assignment: CDR1 SGDLS and CDR2 YYNGEE. This CDR3 reads CASSDRGVGDTQYF. DNA for the CDR3: TGTGCCAGCAGCGACCGGGGAGTCGGGGATACGCAGTATTTT.

The rearrangement joins TRBV5-4 to TRBJ2-2; D remains ambiguous. CDR1 SGHNT and CDR2 YYREEE come from the germline V gene (reference sequence). Trimming took off 1 base at V and 0 bases at J, with 13 bases between the two ends. The CDR3 extends over 17 amino acids. The CDR3 region has the DNA TGTGCCAGCAGCTTGTCGACTGGTGGGGCGAACACCGGGGAGCTGTTTTTT. Amino acids: CASSLSTGGANTGELFF.

The V call is TRBV19, the J call TRBJ1-5, with no clear D. V was pared by 6 bases and J by 2 bases, with 14 bases between. There are 15 residues in the CDR3. Germline assignment: CDR1 LNHDA and CDR2 SQIVND (reference sequence). The CDR3 DNA reads TGTGCCAGTAGAAGTCAGGACGTAGGCAATCAGCCCCAGCATTTT. As protein: CASRSQDVGNQPQHF.

This chain uses TRBV28 with TRBJ1-6; D gene ambiguous. The CDR3 has 12 residues. Germline lookup yields CDR1 MDHEN and CDR2 SYDVKM. The ends were cut back, 8 bases at V and 6 bases at J, with 8 bases in the middle. The CDR3 here is CASSAVNSPLHF. CDR3 DNA sequence: TGTGCCAGCTCGGCAGTTAATTCACCCCTCCACTTT.

V gene TRBV19 combines with J gene TRBJ1-2; a possible D gene is TRBD1 (5 bases). Deletions cut 1 base from V and 3 bases from J, with 6 bases between. Germline-derived CDR1 and CDR2 are LNHDA and SQIVND (reference sequence). This CDR3 comprises 13 residues. This CDR3 is CASSIAGDYGYTF. The CDR3 bases are TGTGCCAGTAGTATAGCGGGGGACTATGGCTACACCTTC.

The chain joins TRBV14 to TRBJ1-4, with D possibly TRBD1 on 5 matching bases. V dropped 0 bases and J dropped 3 bases, with 20 bases sitting between them. The CDR3 totals 19 residues. CDR1 SGHDN and CDR2 FVKESK come from the germline V gene. CDR3 protein: CASSQDYGGRAVPNEKLFF. CDR3 bases: TGTGCCAGCAGCCAAGATTACGGGGGTCGTGCGGTGCCTAATGAAAAACTGTTTTTT.

This chain uses TRBV28 with TRBJ2-3, with 8 bases aligning to TRBD2. There are 16 residues in the CDR3. Trimming at V came to 8 bases and at J to 0 bases, leaving 10 bases not matched to a gene. Germline CDR1 and CDR2: MDHEN and SYDVKM. Here the CDR3 DNA reads TGTGCCAGCTCGCCCATACTAGCGGTGAGCACAGATACGCAGTATTTT. As protein: CASSPILAVSTDTQYF.

This clone was recorded a few times. The chain uses TRBV9 and TRBJ1-2; no reliable D call. The CDR3 has 13 residues. V was pared by 0 bases and J by 0 bases, with 3 bases between. Germline CDR1 is SGDLS and CDR2 is YYNGEE. The CDR3 loop is CASSVDTNYGYTF. CDR3 sequence (DNA): TGTGCCAGCAGCGTAGACACTAACTATGGCTACACCTTC.

The chain links TRBV11-3 to TRBJ1-4; TRBD1 matches at 8 bases. V gave up 3 bases and J gave up 4 bases; unmatched junction bases: 4. This CDR3 has 15 residues. Looked up from germline, CDR1 is SGHNT and CDR2 is YENEEA. CDR3 nucleotide sequence: TGTGCCAGCAGCTTTAGACAGGGGATTAATGAAAAACTGTTTTTT. It translates to CASSFRQGINEKLFF.

The chain recombines TRBV12-3 or TRBV12-4 with TRBJ1-2; no firm D call. The CDR3 loop spans 13 amino acids. The V end lost 8 bases, the J end lost 7 bases, and 17 bases lay between the germline ends. Here the CDR3 DNA reads TGTGCCAGCGGTCCTTCAATTATCCCTGGCTACACCTTC. Its translation is CASGPSIIPGYTF.

V and J are TRBV11-2 and TRBJ1-1, with D perhaps TRBD1 (6 bases). V lost 5 bases and J lost 1, with 14 bases in between. Germline V gene data show CDR1 as SGHAT and CDR2 as FQNNGV. The CDR3 runs to 15 residues. CDR3 bases: TGTGCCAGCAGCCCTAGCTGGGGGCAGAACACTGAAGCTTTCTTT. It codes for CASSPSWGQNTEAFF.

The gene calls are TRBV29-1 and TRBJ2-7, with D unresolved. Trimming removed 5 bases at V and 7 bases at J, with 18 bases between. The CDR3 runs to 13 residues. Germline loops: CDR1 SQVTM, CDR2 ANQGSEA. CDR3 loop: CSVSSYREAEQYF. CDR3 nucleotides: TGCAGCGTTTCCTCGTATAGGGAAGCGGAGCAGTACTTC.

The chain links TRBV23-1 to TRBJ1-1, with TRBD1 identical over 7 bases. TRBV23-1 is an open reading frame whose function is uncertain. V lost 7 bases to trimming and J lost 0 bases; unmatched junction nucleotides: 8. There are 15 residues in the CDR3. CDR3: CASKRDSHLNTEAFF. The CDR3 coding sequence is TGCGCCAGCAAGAGGGACAGCCACTTGAACACTGAAGCTTTCTTT.

The V call is TRBV19, the J call TRBJ1-1; D perhaps matches TRBD1 (5 bases). CDR1 is LNHDA, CDR2 SQIVND, per germline (reference sequence). The CDR3 has 14 residues. V gave up 6 bases and J gave up 4 bases, with 15 bases separating them. The CDR3 loop reads CASSLGGKATEAFF. CDR3 sequence (DNA): TGTGCCAGTAGCCTCGGGGGGAAAGCCACTGAAGCTTTCTTT. Complete variable domain (other parts from reference TRBV19 and TRBJ1-1): DGGITQSPKYLFRKEGQNVTLSCEQNLNHDAMYWYRQDPGQGLRLIYYSQIVNDFQKGDIAEGYSVSREKKESFPLTVTSAQKNPTAFYLCASSLGGKATEAFFGQGTRLTVV.

The genes are TRBV28 and TRBJ2-5, with a possible D match to TRBD1 (7 bases). Germline values: CDR1 MDHEN, CDR2 SYDVKM. The CDR3 totals 12 residues. The V and J ends lost 5 bases and 4 bases respectively, with 8 bases between them. The CDR3: CASSQGGETQYF. In DNA, the CDR3 is TGTGCCAGCAGTCAGGGGGGAGAGACCCAGTACTTC.